This entry describes one TCR beta chain. Antigen unknown. A junction boundary mismatches the germline segment, possibly from a read error. Carried by the TCR beta cDNA libraries were unique molecular identifiers. A population of about 0.95 to 11 million T cells gave rise to about half a million cDNA molecules. Using its own MiXCR run on the PCR reads, TCRdb lists one record per CDR3 protein. Here the sample spans 150,000 to 200,000 distinct CDR3 sequences, approximately 30% being singletons. The CDR3 runs 12 residues. Germline lookup yields CDR1 DFQATT and CDR2 SNEGSKA (reference sequence). The sample originates from a study of post-analysis software for immune sequencing data. Study results and caveats: TRBV5-6, TRBV5-1 and TRBV20-1 belonged to a set of about 5 TRBV segments that were more frequent in patients than controls. Significantly lower normalized Chao1 diversity was seen in multiple sclerosis patients than in controls.

The sample consisted of blood. The TCR originated in a girl aged 5-17 years with multiple sclerosis. V is TRBV20-1 and J is TRBJ2-7; TRBD2 might be the D (7 bases). Near its end, the DNA agrees better with TRBJ2-5, so the J call may be wrong. The CDR3 DNA sequence: TGTAGCGCGCGGGGGCATGGAGGGACCCAGTACTTC. This codes for CSARGHGGTQYF.